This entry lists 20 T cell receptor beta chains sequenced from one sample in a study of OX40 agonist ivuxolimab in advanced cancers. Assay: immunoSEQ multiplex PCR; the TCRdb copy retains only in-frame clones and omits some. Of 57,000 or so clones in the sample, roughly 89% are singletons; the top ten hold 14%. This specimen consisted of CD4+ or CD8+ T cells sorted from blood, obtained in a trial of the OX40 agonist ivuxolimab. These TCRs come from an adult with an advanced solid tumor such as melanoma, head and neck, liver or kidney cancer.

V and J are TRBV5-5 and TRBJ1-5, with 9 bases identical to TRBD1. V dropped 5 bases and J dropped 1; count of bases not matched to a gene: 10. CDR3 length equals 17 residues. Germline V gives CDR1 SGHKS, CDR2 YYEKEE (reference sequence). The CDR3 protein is CASSWTGETGSNQPQHF. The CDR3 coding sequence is TGTGCCAGCAGTTGGACAGGGGAAACGGGAAGCAATCAGCCCCAGCATTTT.

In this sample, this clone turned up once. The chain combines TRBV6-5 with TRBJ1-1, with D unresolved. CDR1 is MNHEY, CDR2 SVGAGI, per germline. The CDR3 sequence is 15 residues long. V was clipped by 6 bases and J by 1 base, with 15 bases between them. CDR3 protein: CASSPQRTANTEAFF. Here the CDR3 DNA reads TGTGCCAGCAGCCCACAAAGGACGGCGAACACTGAAGCTTTCTTT.

The CDR3: CASSNQAGGGRETQYF. The CDR3 nucleotides read TGTGCCAGTAGTAATCAAGCGGGAGGTGGTCGAGAGACCCAGTACTTC. The chain employs TRBV19 and TRBJ2-5, with 9 nucleotides matching TRBD2. V dropped 4 bases and J dropped 4; count of bases not matched to a gene: 10. CDR3 length: 16 amino acids. Germline lookup yields CDR1 LNHDA and CDR2 SQIVND (reference sequence). The full variable domain, completed using reference TRBV19 and TRBJ2-5, is DGGITQSPKYLFRKEGQNVTLSCEQNLNHDAMYWYRQDPGQGLRLIYYSQIVNDFQKGDIAEGYSVSREKKESFPLTVTSAQKNPTAFYLCASSNQAGGGRETQYFGPGTRLLVL.

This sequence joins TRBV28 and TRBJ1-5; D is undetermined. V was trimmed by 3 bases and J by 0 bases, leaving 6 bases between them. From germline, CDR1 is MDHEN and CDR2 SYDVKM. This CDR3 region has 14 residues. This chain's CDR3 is CASSFGNSNQPQHF. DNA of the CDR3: TGTGCCAGCAGTTTCGGTAATAGCAATCAGCCCCAGCATTTT.

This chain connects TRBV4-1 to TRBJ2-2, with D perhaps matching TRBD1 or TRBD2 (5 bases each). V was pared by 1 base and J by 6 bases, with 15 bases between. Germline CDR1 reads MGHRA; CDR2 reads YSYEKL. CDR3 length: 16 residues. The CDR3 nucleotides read TGCGCCAGCAGCCAAGGAACCCGGGACGGGTCCGGGGAGCTGTTTTTT. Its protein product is CASSQGTRDGSGELFF.

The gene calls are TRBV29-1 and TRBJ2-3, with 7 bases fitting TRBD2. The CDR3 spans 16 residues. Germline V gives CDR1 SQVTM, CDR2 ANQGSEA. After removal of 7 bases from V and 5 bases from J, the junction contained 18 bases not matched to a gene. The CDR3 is CSAGGSLWEGIDTQYF. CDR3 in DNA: TGCAGCGCAGGCGGGAGCTTGTGGGAGGGAATAGATACGCAGTATTTT.

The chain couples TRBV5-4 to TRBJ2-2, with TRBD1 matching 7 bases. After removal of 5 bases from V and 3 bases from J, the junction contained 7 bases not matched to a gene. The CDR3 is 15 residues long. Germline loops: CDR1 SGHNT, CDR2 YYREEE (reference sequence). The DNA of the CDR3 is TGTGCCAGCAGTCCACCCGACAGGGACACCGGGGAGCTGTTTTTT. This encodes CASSPPDRDTGELFF. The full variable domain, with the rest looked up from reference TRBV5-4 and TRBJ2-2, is ETGVTQSPTHLIKTRGQQVTLRCSSQSGHNTVSWYQQALGQGPQFIFQYYREEENGRGNFPPRFSGLQFPNYSSELNVNALELDDSALYLCASSPPDRDTGELFFGEGSRLTVL.

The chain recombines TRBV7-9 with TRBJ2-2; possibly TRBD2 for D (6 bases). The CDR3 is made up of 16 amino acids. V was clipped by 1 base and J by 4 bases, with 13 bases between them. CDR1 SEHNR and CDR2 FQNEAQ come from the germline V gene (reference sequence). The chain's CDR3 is CASSLGAGSGTGELFF. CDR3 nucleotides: TGTGCCAGCAGCTTAGGGGCGGGGAGTGGCACCGGGGAGCTGTTTTTT. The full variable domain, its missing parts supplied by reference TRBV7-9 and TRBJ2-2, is DTGVSQNPRHKITKRGQNVTFRCDPISEHNRLYWYRQTLGQGPEFLTYFQNEAQLEKSRLLSDRFSAERPKGSFSTLEIQRTEQGDSAMYLCASSLGAGSGTGELFFGEGSRLTVL.

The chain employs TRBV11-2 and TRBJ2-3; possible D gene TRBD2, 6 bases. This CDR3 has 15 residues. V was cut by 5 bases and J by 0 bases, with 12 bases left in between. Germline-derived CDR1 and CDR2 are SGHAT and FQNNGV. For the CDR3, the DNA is TGTGCCAGCAGCCGAGCGGGTGCTAGCACAGATACGCAGTATTTT. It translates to CASSRAGASTDTQYF. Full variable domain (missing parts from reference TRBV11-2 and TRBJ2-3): EAGVAQSPRYKIIEKRQSVAFWCNPISGHATLYWYQQILGQGPKLLIQFQNNGVVDDSQLPKDRFSAERLKGVDSTLKIQPAKLEDSAVYLCASSRAGASTDTQYFGPGTRLTVL.

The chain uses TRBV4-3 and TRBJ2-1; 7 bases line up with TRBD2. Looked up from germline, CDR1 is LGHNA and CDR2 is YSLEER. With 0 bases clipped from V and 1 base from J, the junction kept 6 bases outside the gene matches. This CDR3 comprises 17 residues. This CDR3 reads CASSQDWASGSYNEQFF. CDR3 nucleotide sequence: TGCGCCAGCAGCCAAGATTGGGCTAGCGGATCCTACAATGAGCAGTTCTTC.

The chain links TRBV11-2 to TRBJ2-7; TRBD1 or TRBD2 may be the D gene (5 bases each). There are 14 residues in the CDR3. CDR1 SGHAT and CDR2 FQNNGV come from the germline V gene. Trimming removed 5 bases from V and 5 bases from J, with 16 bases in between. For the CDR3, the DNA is TGTGCCAGCAGCCTTCCCCTGGGGACCCACGAGCAGTACTTC. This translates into CASSLPLGTHEQYF.

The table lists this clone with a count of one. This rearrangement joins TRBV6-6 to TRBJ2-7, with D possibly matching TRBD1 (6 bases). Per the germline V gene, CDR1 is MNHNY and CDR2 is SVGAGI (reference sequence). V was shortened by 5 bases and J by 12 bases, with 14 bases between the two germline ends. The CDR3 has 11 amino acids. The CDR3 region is CASSLGGMWYF. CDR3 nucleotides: TGTGCCAGCAGTCTAGGGGGAATGTGGTACTTC.

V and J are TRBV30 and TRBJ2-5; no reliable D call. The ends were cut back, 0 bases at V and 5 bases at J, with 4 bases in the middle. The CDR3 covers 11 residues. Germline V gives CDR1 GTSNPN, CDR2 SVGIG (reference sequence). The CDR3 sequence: CAWSVEETQYF. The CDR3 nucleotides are TGTGCCTGGAGTGTTGAGGAGACCCAGTACTTC.

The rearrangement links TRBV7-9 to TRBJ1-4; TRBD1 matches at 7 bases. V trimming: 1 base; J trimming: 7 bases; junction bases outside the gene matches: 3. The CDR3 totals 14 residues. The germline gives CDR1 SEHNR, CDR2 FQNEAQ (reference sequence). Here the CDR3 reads CASSLDRGGEKLFF. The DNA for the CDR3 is TGTGCCAGCAGCTTAGACAGGGGAGGTGAAAAACTGTTTTTT.

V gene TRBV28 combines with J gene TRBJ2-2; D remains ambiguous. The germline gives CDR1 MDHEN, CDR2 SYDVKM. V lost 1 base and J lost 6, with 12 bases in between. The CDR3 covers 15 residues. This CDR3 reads CASSLFRADAGELFF. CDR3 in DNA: TGTGCCAGCAGTTTATTCCGAGCTGACGCCGGGGAGCTGTTTTTT.

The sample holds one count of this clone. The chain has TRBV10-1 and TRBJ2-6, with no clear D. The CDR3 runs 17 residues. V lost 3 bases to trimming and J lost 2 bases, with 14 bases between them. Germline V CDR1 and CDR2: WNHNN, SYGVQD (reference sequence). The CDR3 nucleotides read TGCGCCAGCAGTGAAACCCCGCTTCGGGCTGGGGCCAACGTCCTGACTTTC. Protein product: CASSETPLRAGANVLTF.

Here the CDR3 DNA reads TGTGCCAGCACTCCCACAGGGGCCCTGACTAGCGGCCCCTACAATGAGCAGTTCTTC. This codes for CASTPTGALTSGPYNEQFF. The chain combines TRBV2 with TRBJ2-1, with 9 bases matching TRBD2. This CDR3 is built from 19 residues. Germline lookup yields CDR1 SNHLY and CDR2 FYNNEI. The J segment lost 2 bases and the V segment lost 7 bases, leaving 18 bases of the junction unmatched.

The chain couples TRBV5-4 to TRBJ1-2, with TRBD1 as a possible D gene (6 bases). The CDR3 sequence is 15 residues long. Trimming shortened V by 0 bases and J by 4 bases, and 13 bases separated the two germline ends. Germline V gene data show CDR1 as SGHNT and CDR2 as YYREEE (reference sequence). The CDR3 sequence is CASSLAPRGGYGYTF. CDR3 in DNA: TGTGCCAGCAGCTTGGCCCCGAGGGGGGGCTATGGCTACACCTTC.

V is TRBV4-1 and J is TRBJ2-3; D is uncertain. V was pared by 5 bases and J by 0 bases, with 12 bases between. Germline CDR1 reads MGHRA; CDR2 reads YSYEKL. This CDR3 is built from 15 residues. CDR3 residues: CASSLTYPSTDTQYF. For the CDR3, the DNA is TGCGCCAGCAGCTTAACTTACCCTAGCACAGATACGCAGTATTTT.

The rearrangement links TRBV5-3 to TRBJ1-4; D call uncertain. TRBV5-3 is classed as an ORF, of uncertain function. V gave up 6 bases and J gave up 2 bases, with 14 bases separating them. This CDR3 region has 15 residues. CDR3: CARNLREETNEKLFF. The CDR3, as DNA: TGTGCCAGAAACCTCCGGGAAGAGACTAATGAAAAACTGTTTTTT.